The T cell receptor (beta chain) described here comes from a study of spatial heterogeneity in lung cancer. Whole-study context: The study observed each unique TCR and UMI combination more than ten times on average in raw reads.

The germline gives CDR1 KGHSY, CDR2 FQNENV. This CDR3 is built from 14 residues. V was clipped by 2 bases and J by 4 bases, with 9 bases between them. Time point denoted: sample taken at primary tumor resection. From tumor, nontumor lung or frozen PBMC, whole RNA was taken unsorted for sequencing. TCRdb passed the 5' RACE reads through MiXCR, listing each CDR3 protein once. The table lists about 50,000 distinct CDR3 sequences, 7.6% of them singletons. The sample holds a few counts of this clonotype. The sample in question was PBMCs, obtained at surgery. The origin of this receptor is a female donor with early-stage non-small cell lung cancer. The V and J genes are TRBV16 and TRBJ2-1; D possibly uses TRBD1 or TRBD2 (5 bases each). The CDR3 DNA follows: TGTGCCAGCAGCCAAGAGGGACCATACAATGAGCAGTTCTTC. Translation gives CASSQEGPYNEQFF.